This T cell receptor beta chain was documented in a study of T cell responses to AZD1222 COVID-19 vaccine. Generated by immunoSEQ multiplex PCR, the TCRdb table keeps only in-frame clones and is missing some. The sample lists about 180,000 clones, about 93% occurring once. Study-wide points: Spike-specific TCR breadth and depth grew following two AZD1222 doses. Variant regions that are unmutated are reportedly the target of nearly half of spike-specific TCRs. Females outnumbered males among donors, who were mostly white British; clonal diversity was possibly underestimated.

This CDR3 has 16 amino acids. CDR1 MNHEY and CDR2 SVGEGT come from the germline V gene. V gave up 2 bases and J gave up 6 bases, with 20 bases separating them. About this clone: Its antigen remains unknown.

The gene calls are TRBV6-2 or TRBV6-3 and TRBJ2-7; D may be TRBD1 (5 bases). The sample consisted of peripheral blood, taken 28 days after the second dose of the MenACWY control vaccine. The receptor comes from an adult who received the MenACWY meningococcal vaccine as a control. CDR3 sequence reads: CASSYLGQPKAGEQYF. The CDR3 region has the DNA TGTGCCAGCAGTTACCTAGGACAACCGAAGGCCGGCGAGCAGTACTTC.